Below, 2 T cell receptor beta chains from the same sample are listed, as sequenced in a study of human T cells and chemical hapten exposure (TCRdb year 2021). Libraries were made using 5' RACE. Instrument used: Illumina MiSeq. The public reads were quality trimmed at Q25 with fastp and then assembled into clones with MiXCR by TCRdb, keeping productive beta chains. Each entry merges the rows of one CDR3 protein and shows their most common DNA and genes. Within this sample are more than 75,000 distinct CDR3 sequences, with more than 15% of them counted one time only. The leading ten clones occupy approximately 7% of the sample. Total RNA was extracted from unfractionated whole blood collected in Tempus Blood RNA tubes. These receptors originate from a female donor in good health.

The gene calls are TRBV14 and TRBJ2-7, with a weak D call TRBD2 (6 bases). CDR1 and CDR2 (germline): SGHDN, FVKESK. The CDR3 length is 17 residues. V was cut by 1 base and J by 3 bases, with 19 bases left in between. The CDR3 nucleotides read TGTGCCAGCAGCCAAGTAAGGAGGGGCCCGCACTACTACGAGCAGTACTTC. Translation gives CASSQVRRGPHYYEQYF.

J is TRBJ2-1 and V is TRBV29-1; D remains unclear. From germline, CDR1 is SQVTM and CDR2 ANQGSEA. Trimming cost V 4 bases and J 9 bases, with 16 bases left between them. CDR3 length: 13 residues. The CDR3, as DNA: TGCAGCGTTGCGTATTCCCGGTGGGGTGAGCAGTTCTTC. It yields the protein CSVAYSRWGEQFF.